Below are 15 T cell receptor beta chains sequenced from a single sample in a study of metastatic and nonmetastatic thyroid tumors. The entire patient cohort was treatment-naive prior to thyroid surgery. TCRdb re-called the PCR reads via MiXCR. Of more than 25,000 clones listed, 7.4% are singletons. The sequencing sample was made of blood. The receptor source for this set is a female donor with papillary thyroid cancer or a benign thyroid nodule (not recorded which). Some clones in this sample may be carry-over from other donors' samples.

Regarding this clone: The CDR3 does not close with the conserved phenylalanine or tryptophan, likely indicating a read error. The DNA for the CDR3 is TGCAGCGTTGGATGGGGGGCTGGCCAAGAGACCCAGTACTTA. Translation gives CSVGWGAGQETQYL. The chain is built from TRBV29-1 and TRBJ2-5, with D perhaps assigned TRBD1 or TRBD2 (6 bases each). Trimming pared 4 bases from V and 1 base from J, leaving 13 bases between. This CDR3 is 14 amino acids long. Germline V gives CDR1 SQVTM, CDR2 ANQGSEA.

This clone was recorded many times. The chain is built from TRBV28 and TRBJ2-3; possible D gene TRBD2, 5 bases. The CDR3 extends over 13 amino acids. Looked up from germline, CDR1 is MDHEN and CDR2 is SYDVKM. The V gene lost 8 bases and the J gene lost 1 base, with 10 bases spanning the gap. The CDR3 nucleotides are TGTGCCAGCTTAAGGACTGGCACAGATACGCAGTATTTT. Its protein product is CASLRTGTDTQYF.

This clone has only a few counts. This chain uses TRBV2 with TRBJ2-7; 10 bases fit TRBD2. CDR3 length: 13 residues. V lost 5 bases, J lost 6 bases, and 4 bases stayed unmatched. The germline CDR1 and CDR2 sequences are SNHLY and FYNNEI. The CDR3 nucleotides are TGTGCCAGCAGTTTATGGACTAGCGGCGAGCAGTACTTC. This sequence encodes CASSLWTSGEQYF.

V gene TRBV18 combines with J gene TRBJ2-5, with a tentative D call TRBD2 (6 bases). From germline, CDR1 is KGHSH and CDR2 LQKENI. The CDR3 loop spans 17 amino acids. The V and J ends lost 0 bases and 3 bases respectively, with 17 bases between them. The CDR3 protein is CASSPPRAGTDKETQYF. DNA for the CDR3: TGTGCCAGCTCACCACCCCGGGCGGGGACTGACAAAGAGACCCAGTACTTC.

At least ten counts were recorded for this clone. The rearrangement links TRBV18 to TRBJ2-7, with D hard to call. The CDR3 is 11 residues long. Trimming shortened V by 9 bases and J by 4 bases, and 10 bases separated the two germline ends. Germline CDR1 and CDR2: KGHSH and LQKENI. CDR3 sequence (DNA): TGTGCCAGTCGTAATTATTACGAGCAGTACTTC. Its protein is CASRNYYEQYF.

Ten or more counts support this clone. V is TRBV2 and J is TRBJ1-5, with no clear D. The CDR3 length is 14 residues. Germline loops: CDR1 SNHLY, CDR2 FYNNEI. V shed 10 bases and J shed 0 bases, with 13 bases lying between them. The CDR3 spells CATAPGDSNQPQHF. The CDR3 DNA follows: TGTGCCACCGCGCCCGGGGATAGCAATCAGCCCCAGCATTTT. The variable domain in full, completed from reference TRBV2 and TRBJ1-5, reads EPEVTQTPSHQVTQMGQEVILRCVPISNHLYFYWYRQILGQKVEFLVSFYNNEISEKSEIFDDQFSVERPDGSNFTLKIRSTKLEDSAMYFCATAPGDSNQPQHFGDGTRLSIL.

This clone was observed at least ten times. CDR3: CASSFGRGGWETQYF. The CDR3 coding sequence is TGTGCCAGCAGTTTCGGCCGGGGGGGTTGGGAGACCCAGTACTTC. This chain joins TRBV12-3 or TRBV12-4 and TRBJ2-5; TRBD2 matches 8 bases. V trimming: 3 bases; J trimming: 5 bases; junction bases outside the gene matches: 8. CDR3 size: 15 residues.

In its sample, this clone was seen many times. The CDR3: CASSYLGGTTGELFF. CDR3 sequence (DNA): TGTGCCAGCAGTTACTTGGGGGGCACCACCGGGGAGCTGTTTTTT. The chain combines TRBV6-2 or TRBV6-3 with TRBJ2-2; the D call may be TRBD1 or TRBD2 (6 bases each). V lost 1 base and J 4 bases, leaving 10 bases between the germline ends. The CDR3 covers 15 residues. Per the germline V gene, CDR1 is MNHEY and CDR2 is SVGEGT.

This clone was seen ten or more times. V usage is TRBV6-1 and J usage is TRBJ1-5; no definite D call. The CDR3 totals 11 residues. The V gene's germline CDR1 is MNHNS and CDR2 SASEGT. V was pared by 1 base and J by 11 bases, with 6 bases between. The CDR3 sequence: CASSEGPSQHF. CDR3 in DNA: TGTGCCAGCAGTGAAGGTCCGTCCCAGCATTTT.

This clone appeared many times. This chain joins TRBV6-1 and TRBJ1-2; 7 bases map to TRBD1. There are 14 residues in the CDR3. J was trimmed by 4 bases and V by 5 bases; bases with no gene match: 7. CDR1 and CDR2 (germline): MNHNS, SASEGT. The CDR3 bases are TGTGCCAGCAGTTCGGACAGGAGGGGCTATGGCTACACCTTC. Translated, it gives CASSSDRRGYGYTF.

The chain is built from TRBV6-1 and TRBJ1-1, with TRBD1 as a possible D gene (6 bases). CDR1 MNHNS and CDR2 SASEGT come from the germline V gene. V was cut by 5 bases and J by 0 bases, with 10 bases left in between. CDR3 length equals 14 residues. The CDR3 sequence: CASSLRTVNTEAFF. The DNA of the CDR3 is TGTGCCAGCAGTTTAAGGACAGTGAACACTGAAGCTTTCTTT.

This clone was recorded at least ten times. The chain carries TRBV30 and TRBJ2-5, with 13 nucleotides matching TRBD2. V shed 5 bases and J 5 bases; nucleotides not matched to a gene: 8. Germline V gene data show CDR1 as GTSNPN and CDR2 as SVGIG (reference sequence). This CDR3 is built from 15 residues. Here the CDR3 reads CAWAQGLAGLETQYF. CDR3 nucleotides: TGTGCCTGGGCTCAGGGACTAGCGGGATTGGAGACCCAGTACTTC.

This clone was found many times. The chain is built from TRBV30 and TRBJ1-1; a weak D match, TRBD1 (6 bases). In germline, CDR1 is GTSNPN, CDR2 SVGIG (reference sequence). Trimming removed 4 bases at V and 4 bases at J, with 7 bases between. This CDR3 spans 11 amino acids. CDR3 sequence: CAWTGVTEAFF. Here the CDR3 DNA reads TGTGCCTGGACAGGGGTCACTGAAGCTTTCTTT.

Points on this clone: This may be a read error, as it is one base from a much larger clone. This CDR3 is also generated by other DNA sequences in the sample. This chain joins TRBV7-3 and TRBJ2-3, with 7 bases fitting TRBD2. Per the germline V gene, CDR1 is SGHTA and CDR2 is FQGTGA. The CDR3 has 15 residues. The CDR3 region is CASSKGDYFTDTQYF. As DNA, the CDR3 is TGTGCCAGCAGCAAAGGGGACTACTTCACAGATACACAGTATTTT.

This clone was seen many times. The rearrangement joins TRBV20-1 to TRBJ2-1, with TRBD2 identical over 7 bases. V dropped 1 base and J dropped 1; count of bases not matched to a gene: 4. The length of the CDR3 is 15 residues. Germline lookup yields CDR1 DFQATT and CDR2 SNEGSKA (reference sequence). Written as DNA, the CDR3 is TGCAGTGCTAGAGGGCTAGCGGAATCCTACAATGAGCAGTTCTTC. Its translation: CSARGLAESYNEQFF.